This is a list of T cell receptor beta chains from one sample in a study of breast tumors, draining lymph nodes, adjacent tissues. Each CDR3 protein gets one entry after TCRdb re-called the multiplex PCR reads with MiXCR. The table has over 60,000 distinct CDR3 sequences, less than 75% seen once. Source material: breast tumor tissue. These receptors were taken from a female donor with breast cancer. Some clones in this sample may be carry-over from other donors' samples. Each CDR3 is given with its conserved first and last residue. Fields, in order: D gene, V gene, J gene, clone size, CDR3 DNA, CDR3 protein. D genes are given only for firm matches. Size tells how often a clone was seen (once, few, many) or the class of an expanded clone, and some rows leave it out.

.,TRBV5-1,TRBJ1-2,.,TGCGCCAGCAGCTTGTCTAGCGGGGACACCTCTAACTATGGCTACACCTTC,CASSLSSGDTSNYGYTF
.,TRBV2,TRBJ2-5,.,TGTGCCAGCAGGGCGGGGGACAACCAAGAGACCCAGTACTTC,CASRAGDNQETQYF
.,TRBV2,TRBJ2-3,.,TGTGCCAGCAGTCCCAGACAGACAGCGAGCACAGATACGCAGTATTTT,CASSPRQTASTDTQYF
TRBD2,TRBV7-9,TRBJ2-3,.,TGTGCCAGCAGCTCGGGACTAGCGACTGGGGGGAGCACAGATACGCAGTATTTT,CASSSGLATGGSTDTQYF
.,TRBV20-1,TRBJ1-2,many,TGCAGTGCGTGGAAGGAGGAGGGCTACACCTTC,CSAWKEEGYTF
TRBD1,TRBV20-1,TRBJ2-5,once,TGCAGTGCTAGGGACTCGGGACAGCACCAAGAGACCCAGTACTTC,CSARDSGQHQETQYF
.,TRBV5-1,TRBJ1-4,.,TGCGCCAGCAGCTTGGTACCGGGGTGGGACGAAAAACTGTTTTTT,CASSLVPGWDEKLFF
.,TRBV3-1,TRBJ2-1,many,TGTGCCAGCAGCCAAGGAGACAATGAGCAGTTCTTC,CASSQGDNEQFF
TRBD2,TRBV20-1,TRBJ2-3,.,TGCAGTGCTAGAGATCCTGTGGGCGGGGGGGGAGATACGCAGTATTTT,CSARDPVGGGGDTQYF
.,TRBV13,TRBJ2-7,.,TGTGCCAGCAGCTTAGTGTCGGCGGGTTACTTCAAGCAGTACTTC,CASSLVSAGYFKQYF
TRBD2,TRBV20-1,TRBJ2-3,many,TGCAGTGGGCAGGCACTAGCGGGAGCTCCCCCTAACACAGATACGCAGTATTTT,CSGQALAGAPPNTDTQYF
.,TRBV15,TRBJ2-5,.,TGTGCCACCAGCAGATCGGACCACTCCCAAGAGACCCAGTACTTC,CATSRSDHSQETQYF
.,TRBV7-2,TRBJ1-4,.,TGTGCCAGCAGCTTAGACTTTGAAAAACTGTTTTTT,CASSLDFEKLFF
TRBD1,TRBV20-1,TRBJ1-3,many,TGCAGTGCTCCCGGGACAGGGGAGGGAAACACCATATATTTT,CSAPGTGEGNTIYF
.,TRBV13,TRBJ2-7,many,TGTGCCAGCAGCCCTATCGACAGACTCTACGAGCAGTACTTC,CASSPIDRLYEQYF
.,TRBV12-3/TRBV12-4,TRBJ2-7,.,TGTGCCAGCGGGCCCCGACTTTATTACGAGCAGTACTTC,CASGPRLYYEQYF
TRBD2,TRBV2,TRBJ2-3,.,TGTGCCAGCAGTGATCCGGGGAGCCTTGTCGGGAGGGTAACAGATACCCAGTATTTT,CASSDPGSLVGRVTDTQYF
.,TRBV5-1,TRBJ1-2,many,TGCGCCAGCAGCTTGGAGGGGGGCCCTACCTATGGCTACACCTTC,CASSLEGGPTYGYTF
.,TRBV5-1,TRBJ2-3,large,TGCGCCAGCAGCCCCGGGACGGGTTCAGATACGCAGTATTTT,CASSPGTGSDTQYF
.,TRBV20-1,TRBJ2-1,.,TGCAGTGCTAGAGATCCGGAGGGGCAGTTCTTC,CSARDPEGQFF
TRBD1,TRBV6-1,TRBJ1-4,many,TGTGCCAGCAGTGAAGGACAGGGGGCGGAAAAACTGTTTTTT,CASSEGQGAEKLFF
.,TRBV30,TRBJ2-5,.,TGTGCCTGGGGGAAAGCGAGCGGCCCTTGGTACTTC,CAWGKASGPWYF
.,TRBV12-3/TRBV12-4,TRBJ1-3,.,TGTGCCAGCAGTTTAGGATCCTCCGGAGGCACCATATATTTT,CASSLGSSGGTIYF
.,TRBV9,TRBJ1-6,.,TGTGCCAGCAGCTCCACAGGGACGGAGGGACCTAATTCACCCCTCCACTTT,CASSSTGTEGPNSPLHF
TRBD2,TRBV2,TRBJ2-3,.,TGTGCCAGCAGTCGCACTAGCGGGGATAGGGGTGAGCAGTATTTT,CASSRTSGDRGEQYF
.,TRBV4-1,TRBJ1-4,many,TGCGCCAGCAGCCAGACAACAGGGGAAAAACTGTTTTTT,CASSQTTGEKLFF
.,TRBV6-2/TRBV6-3,TRBJ2-1,many,TGTGCCAGCAGTTACGAAGGGCCCCCCTTGGGGTACAATGAGCAGTTCTTC,CASSYEGPPLGYNEQFF
.,TRBV20-1,TRBJ2-5,.,TGCAGTGCTCCTCCCCGGGGGAATCCCCAAGAGACCCAGTACTTC,CSAPPRGNPQETQYF
.,TRBV6-1,TRBJ2-7,many,TGTGCCAGCAGCCAGAGGAGGGAGCCCTACGAGCAGTACTTC,CASSQRREPYEQYF
.,TRBV20-1,TRBJ1-6,.,TGCAGTGCTAGAGCTCCCGGGGCCGAATTTTCACCCCTCCACTTT,CSARAPGAEFSPLHF
TRBD1,TRBV4-1,TRBJ1-2,medium-sized,TGCGCCAGCAGCCAAGAGGGAGACAGGGGCCCTCTTAACTATGGCTACACCTTC,CASSQEGDRGPLNYGYTF
.,TRBV5-6,TRBJ2-7,.,TGTGCCAGCAGCCCAGGACCTTCCTACGAGCAGTACTTC,CASSPGPSYEQYF
.,TRBV6-5,TRBJ1-4,.,TGTGCCAGCGGAGGGGAAAAACTGTTTTTT,CASGGEKLFF
TRBD2,TRBV5-6,TRBJ2-1,many,TGTGCCAGCAGCTCAGGACTAGCTTCGACTATCTACAATGAGCAGTTCTTC,CASSSGLASTIYNEQFF
.,TRBV6-5,TRBJ2-3,.,TGTGCCAGCAGTCCCGTAGCTAGGTATACGCAGTATTTT,CASSPVARYTQYF
TRBD2,TRBV20-1,TRBJ2-2,many,TGCAGTGCTAGCGGGAGGCGGAACACCGGGGAGCTGTTTTTT,CSASGRRNTGELFF
.,TRBV10-3,TRBJ2-4,many,TGTGCCATCAATCCAACGGGGGAGAAAAACATTCAGTACTTC,CAINPTGEKNIQYF
.,TRBV5-6,TRBJ2-6,many,TGTGCCAGCACGGGACGGCCTTCCTCTGGGGCCAACGTCCTGACTTTC,CASTGRPSSGANVLTF
TRBD1,TRBV7-2,TRBJ1-4,.,TGTGCCAGCAGCTTAGCACAGGGGTGGGACGAAAAACTGTTTTTT,CASSLAQGWDEKLFF
.,TRBV20-1,TRBJ1-6,few,TGCAGTGCTTTGCTACAGGGACCCCTCCACTTT,CSALLQGPLHF
.,TRBV9,TRBJ2-2,.,TGTGCCAGCAGCGTTCGGGCAGGGACTTTGAACACCGGGGAGCTGTTTTTT,CASSVRAGTLNTGELFF
.,TRBV4-2,TRBJ2-2,.,TGTGCCAGCAGCCCCTCTAGGCACTCCGGGGAGCTGTTTTTT,CASSPSRHSGELFF
.,TRBV20-1,TRBJ2-5,.,TGCAGTGCTAGACTCTATGACGGAGAAACCCTCGTTACGGAGACCCAGTACTTC,CSARLYDGETLVTETQYF
.,TRBV20-1,TRBJ2-5,many,TGCAGTGCTAGAGATCATTTCAGGGGCTTCCAAGAGACCCAGTACTTC,CSARDHFRGFQETQYF
.,TRBV5-4,TRBJ1-5,once,TGTGCCAGCAGCTTTTGGGGGATTAATCAGCCCCAGCATTTT,CASSFWGINQPQHF
TRBD1,TRBV30,TRBJ2-1,many,TGTGCCTGTTCAACGGGGACAGGGTTCAATGAGCAGTTCTTC,CACSTGTGFNEQFF
.,TRBV15,TRBJ1-5,.,TGTGCCACCAGCAGAGATCTGGATTCACGCCGGCCCCAGCATTTT,CATSRDLDSRRPQHF
.,TRBV20-1,TRBJ2-7,.,TGCAGTGCTAGAGAAGACTACGAGCAGTCCTTC,CSAREDYEQSF
TRBD2,TRBV6-2/TRBV6-3,TRBJ2-2,few,TGTGCCAGCAGTCTGGGGACTAGCGGGGAGCTGTTTTTT,CASSLGTSGELFF
TRBD1,TRBV5-4,TRBJ1-3,.,TGTGCCAGCAGCCGAAATGCCCCAGGGGGCGGAAACACCATATATTTT,CASSRNAPGGGNTIYF
TRBD2,TRBV12-3/TRBV12-4,TRBJ2-1,.,TGTGCCAGCAGTTCCGGGACTAGCGCATCCTACAATGAGCAGTTCTTC,CASSSGTSASYNEQFF
.,TRBV5-6,TRBJ2-5,few,TGTGCCAGCAGCCCCCAGCGATCAGGAGGCGAGACCCAGTACTTC,CASSPQRSGGETQYF
TRBD1,TRBV6-5,TRBJ2-7,.,TGTGCCAGCAGGGGACAGAACCATTACGAGCAGTACTTC,CASRGQNHYEQYF